One sample yielded the 21 T cell receptor beta chains listed below, sequenced in a study of T cells after yellow fever vaccination (dated by TCRdb to between 2018 and 2021). The method was 5' RACE. Instrument used: Illumina HiSeq 2500. TCRdb trimmed the raw reads at Q25, called clones with MiXCR and kept productive beta chains. Identical CDR3 proteins give one entry, which carries the most common genes and DNA. Across this sample there are some 500,000 distinct CDR3 sequences, with about 13% seen only once. The ten top clones hold about 14% of the sample. The treatment or condition label, read with the paper, signifies: live attenuated yellow fever vaccine strain. The sample in question was PBMCs, obtained on the day of the yellow fever booster vaccination. All receptors come from a man aged 25 to 45 who received the YFV17D yellow fever vaccine.

V is TRBV5-1 and J is TRBJ2-7; tentatively, D is TRBD2 (6 bases). The CDR3 contains 16 residues. The V end lost 2 bases, the J end lost 3 bases, and 18 bases lay between the germline ends. CDR1 SGHRS and CDR2 YFSETQ come from the germline V gene. CDR3 sequence reads: CASSLRISGLHYEQYF. CDR3 bases: TGCGCCAGCAGCTTACGAATATCGGGACTCCACTACGAGCAGTACTTC.

This clonotype was seen many times. The CDR3 region has the DNA TGTGCCAGCAGCTTCGGGGAGTTCGATTCACCCCTCCACTTT. This sequence encodes CASSFGEFDSPLHF. The chain has TRBV5-6 and TRBJ1-6; no clear D. Germline CDR1 SGHDT, CDR2 YYEEEE. V was clipped by 2 bases and J by 8 bases, with 11 bases between them. This CDR3 comprises 14 residues. Full variable domain (rest looked up from reference TRBV5-6 and TRBJ1-6): DAGVTQSPTHLIKTRGQQVTLRCSPKSGHDTVSWYQQALGQGPQFIFQYYEEEERQRGNFPDRFSGHQFPNYSSELNVNALLLGDSALYLCASSFGEFDSPLHFGNGTRLTVT.

This clonotype has only a few counts. The rearrangement joins TRBV25-1 to TRBJ1-5; D is perhaps TRBD1 (5 bases). In germline, CDR1 is MGHDK, CDR2 SYGVNS. The V gene lost 8 bases and the J gene lost 3 bases, with 20 bases spanning the gap. CDR3 length: 16 amino acids. This CDR3 is CASQPAGIQANQPQHF. The CDR3 bases are TGTGCCAGCCAACCCGCCGGGATACAGGCCAATCAGCCCCAGCATTTT.

There are a few counts of this clonotype. The chain combines TRBV7-8 with TRBJ1-2; D is perhaps TRBD1 (5 bases). V lost 4 bases, J lost 3 bases, and 12 bases lay in between. The length of the CDR3 is 14 residues. Germline loops: CDR1 SGHVS, CDR2 FQNEAQ. CDR3 region: CASSSGRADYGYTF. In nucleotides, the CDR3 is TGTGCCAGCAGCTCGGGGCGGGCGGACTATGGCTACACCTTC.

A few counts support this clonotype. This chain uses TRBV24-1 with TRBJ2-5; D is ambiguous. Germline CDR1 is KGHDR and CDR2 is SFDVKD. The CDR3 runs to 15 residues. Between the trimmed V and J ends, which lost 0 bases and 1 base, there was a span of 8 bases. The CDR3 protein is CATSDLTTAQETQYF. As DNA, the CDR3 is TGTGCCACCAGTGATTTGACCACCGCCCAAGAGACCCAGTACTTC.

V is TRBV5-1 and J is TRBJ2-7, with TRBD2 matching 7 bases. V dropped 0 bases and J dropped 0; count of bases not matched to a gene: 6. Germline V CDR1 and CDR2: SGHRS, YFSETQ. There are 16 residues in the CDR3. CDR3 sequence reads: CASSLGLAALSYEQYF. The CDR3 DNA sequence: TGCGCCAGCAGCTTGGGGCTAGCGGCACTCTCCTACGAGCAGTACTTC.

A single count supports this clonotype. This chain connects TRBV7-2 to TRBJ2-7; 9 positions agree with TRBD2. The trim removed 3 bases at V and 5 bases at J, leaving 5 bases unmatched. The germline gives CDR1 SGHTA, CDR2 FQGNSA. The CDR3 runs 14 residues. The CDR3 region has the DNA TGTGCCAGCAGCTTCTCTAGCGGGATAAACGAGCAGTACTTC. It encodes CASSFSSGINEQYF. Full variable domain (rest looked up from reference TRBV7-2 and TRBJ2-7): GAGVSQSPSNKVTEKGKDVELRCDPISGHTALYWYRQSLGQGLEFLIYFQGNSAPDKSGLPSDRFSAERTGGSVSTLTIQRTQQEDSAVYLCASSFSSGINEQYFGPGTRLTVT.

CDR3 bases: TGTGCCAGCAGCCTTCCGGCGGGAGAAGGTGAGGAGGCCCAGTACTTC. Translating it yields CASSLPAGEGEEAQYF. This chain joins TRBV7-9 and TRBJ2-5; TRBD2 matches at 7 bases. V shed 5 bases, J shed 9 bases, and the junction held 18 bases outside the gene matches. This CDR3 is built from 16 residues. Germline CDR1 reads SEHNR; CDR2 reads FQNEAQ (reference sequence). Together with reference TRBV7-9 and TRBJ2-5, the CDR3 gives the full variable domain: DTGVSQNPRHKITKRGQNVTFRCDPISEHNRLYWYRQTLGQGPEFLTYFQNEAQLEKSRLLSDRFSAERPKGSFSTLEIQRTEQGDSAMYLCASSLPAGEGEEAQYFGPGTRLLVL.

This clonotype occurred a few times. The chain couples TRBV10-3 to TRBJ2-7, with 8 nucleotides matching TRBD2. Germline V gene data show CDR1 as ENHRY and CDR2 as SYGVKD. V trimming: 10 bases; J trimming: 3 bases; junction bases outside the gene matches: 8. The CDR3 is made up of 13 amino acids. The DNA for the CDR3 is TGTGCCACCACCGCGGGGGGAGACTACGAGCAGTACTTC. This gives the protein CATTAGGDYEQYF.

This rearrangement joins TRBV7-8 to TRBJ2-1; 9 bases fit TRBD2. CDR1 is SGHVS, CDR2 FQNEAQ, per germline. V trimming: 0 bases; J trimming: 4 bases; junction bases outside the gene matches: 4. This CDR3 region has 16 residues. CDR3 residues: CASSLADSGSYNEQFF. As DNA, the CDR3 is TGTGCCAGCAGCTTAGCTGATAGCGGGAGTTACAATGAGCAGTTCTTC.

The rearrangement joins TRBV27 to TRBJ2-7; the match to TRBD2 covers 9 bases. There are 15 residues in the CDR3. Germline V gives CDR1 MNHEY, CDR2 SMNVEV (reference sequence). Trimming at V came to 8 bases and at J to 6 bases, leaving 14 bases not matched to a gene. Here the CDR3 DNA reads TGTGCCAGCGGGTTAGCGGGAGACTCCAGGGGCGAGCAGTACTTC. Translated: CASGLAGDSRGEQYF.

Only a few counts were recorded for this clonotype. The rearrangement uses TRBV20-1 and TRBJ2-3; 9 bases agree with TRBD2. The CDR3 has 15 residues. Looked up from germline, CDR1 is DFQATT and CDR2 is SNEGSKA (reference sequence). Trimming removed 5 bases from V and 3 bases from J; junction bases left unmatched: 9. CDR3 DNA: TGCAGTGCTGCTGCCGGCGGGAGGGTAACAGATACGCAGTATTTT. Its translation is CSAAAGGRVTDTQYF.

The rearrangement links TRBV7-2 to TRBJ1-4; 9 bases map to TRBD1. CDR3 length: 15 residues. V trimming: 6 bases; J trimming: 3 bases; junction bases outside the gene matches: 5. Germline CDR1 is SGHTA and CDR2 is FQGNSA. CDR3 DNA: TGTGCCAGCAGGACAGGGGGGAAGGCTAATGAAAAACTGTTTTTT. Translation: CASRTGGKANEKLFF.

The table lists this clonotype with a few counts. This rearrangement joins TRBV6-1 to TRBJ1-1; D is possibly TRBD1 (6 bases). The CDR3 spans 14 residues. The germline V gene has CDR1 MNHNS and CDR2 SASEGT. Trimming took off 5 bases at V and 5 bases at J, with 15 bases between the two ends. This chain's CDR3 is CASSSTGRRTEAFF. The CDR3 DNA is TGTGCCAGCAGTAGTACAGGGAGACGGACTGAAGCTTTCTTT.

This sequence joins TRBV18 and TRBJ2-1; D unresolved. CDR3 length: 15 amino acids. Germline CDR1 KGHSH, CDR2 LQKENI. The ends were cut back, 2 bases at V and 1 base at J, with 9 bases in the middle. The CDR3 DNA sequence: TGTGCCAGCTCACCAATGGGTGGGTCCTACAATGAGCAGTTCTTC. Translated: CASSPMGGSYNEQFF.

CDR3 sequence: CSATSGRAYNEQFF. In nucleotides, the CDR3 is TGCAGTGCTACTAGCGGGAGGGCCTACAATGAGCAGTTCTTC. The genes are TRBV20-1 and TRBJ2-1; 12 nucleotides match TRBD2. Germline V lookup: CDR1 DFQATT, CDR2 SNEGSKA (reference sequence). J gave up 2 bases and V 4 bases, and 0 bases lay outside the gene matches. This CDR3 region has 14 residues.

The CDR3 nucleotides are TGTGCCAGCAGTGAGACGGCTAGCAATCAGCCCCAGCATTTT. Translated: CASSETASNQPQHF. The chain recombines TRBV2 with TRBJ1-5, with D unclear. CDR1 is SNHLY, CDR2 FYNNEI, per germline. This CDR3 spans 14 amino acids. Between the trimmed V and J ends, which lost 3 bases and 0 bases, there was a span of 6 bases. Filled out from reference TRBV2 and TRBJ1-5, the complete variable domain reads EPEVTQTPSHQVTQMGQEVILRCVPISNHLYFYWYRQILGQKVEFLVSFYNNEISEKSEIFDDQFSVERPDGSNFTLKIRSTKLEDSAMYFCASSETASNQPQHFGDGTRLSIL.

This clonotype has only a few counts. The chain couples TRBV7-2 to TRBJ2-7, with unresolved D. Per germline, CDR1 SGHTA and CDR2 FQGNSA. This CDR3 has 13 amino acids. V was cut by 2 bases and J by 3 bases, with 8 bases left in between. The CDR3 here is CASSLKSDYEQYF. CDR3 DNA sequence: TGTGCCAGCAGCTTAAAGTCGGACTACGAGCAGTACTTC.

The table lists this clonotype with a few counts. J is TRBJ2-3 and V is TRBV10-3, with TRBD2 matching 11 bases. Germline-derived CDR1 and CDR2 are ENHRY and SYGVKD. V lost 10 bases to trimming and J lost 0 bases; unmatched junction nucleotides: 9. The CDR3 extends over 16 amino acids. The CDR3 is CASVRTSGGSTDTQYF. The CDR3 region has the DNA TGTGCCAGCGTCCGCACTAGCGGGGGTAGCACAGATACGCAGTATTTT.

V is TRBV11-2 and J is TRBJ2-2; the match to TRBD2 covers 8 bases. The CDR3 runs 19 residues. Germline CDR1 is SGHAT and CDR2 is FQNNGV. V was clipped by 2 bases and J by 6 bases; unmatched bases: 17. For the CDR3, the DNA is TGTGCCAGCAGCTTACAGGGGACGGGATTAGCGGGACGGGCCGGGGAGCTGTTTTTT. Protein product: CASSLQGTGLAGRAGELFF.

The sample holds a few counts of this clonotype. This sequence joins TRBV28 and TRBJ2-1; 8 nucleotides align to TRBD1. Germline V gene data show CDR1 as MDHEN and CDR2 as SYDVKM. After removal of 6 bases from V and 6 bases from J, the junction contained 10 bases not matched to a gene. The CDR3 is 15 residues long. This CDR3 is CASSQAGGRINEQFF. In DNA, the CDR3 is TGTGCCAGCAGCCAAGCAGGGGGCCGGATCAATGAGCAGTTCTTC.